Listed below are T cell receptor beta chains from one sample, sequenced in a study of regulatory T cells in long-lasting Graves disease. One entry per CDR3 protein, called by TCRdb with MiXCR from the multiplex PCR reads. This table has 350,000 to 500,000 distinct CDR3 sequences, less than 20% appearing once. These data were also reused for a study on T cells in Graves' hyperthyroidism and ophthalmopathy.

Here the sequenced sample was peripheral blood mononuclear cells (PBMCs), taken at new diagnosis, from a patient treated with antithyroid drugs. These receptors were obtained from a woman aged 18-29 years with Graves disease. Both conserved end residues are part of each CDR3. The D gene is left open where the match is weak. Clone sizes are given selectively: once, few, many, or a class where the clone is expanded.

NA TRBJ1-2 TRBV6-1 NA TGTGCCAGCAGCATCGGGGGCAACTATGGCTACACCTTC CASSIGGNYGYTF
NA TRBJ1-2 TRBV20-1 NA TGCAGTGCTAGAGGGACAGAAGGTCCCTATGGCTACACCTTC CSARGTEGPYGYTF
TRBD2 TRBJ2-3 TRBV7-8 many TGTGCCAGCAGCCGCCCTAGCGGATTCACAGATACGCAGTATTTT CASSRPSGFTDTQYF
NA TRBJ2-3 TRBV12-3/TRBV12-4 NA TGTGCCAGCAGTTACGTTAGCGGAACCACAGATACGCAGTATTTT CASSYVSGTTDTQYF
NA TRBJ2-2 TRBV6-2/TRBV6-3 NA TGTGCCAGCGTGGGCCCGAACACCGGGGAGCTGTTTTTT CASVGPNTGELFF
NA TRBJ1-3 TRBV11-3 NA TGTGCCAGCAGCACCCGACCCGACTCTGGAAACACCATATATTTT CASSTRPDSGNTIYF
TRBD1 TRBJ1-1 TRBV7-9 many TGTGCCAGCAGCCCCGACACAGGGGGCAGTTATGCTTTCTTT CASSPDTGGSYAFF
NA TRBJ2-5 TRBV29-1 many TGCAGCGTAAATGATGGGGGAGAGACCCAGTACTTC CSVNDGGETQYF
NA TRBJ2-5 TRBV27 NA TGTGCCAGCAACCCGATCCCGGACAGCCAAGAGACCCAGTACTTC CASNPIPDSQETQYF
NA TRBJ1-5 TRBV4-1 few TGCGCCAGCAGCCAAGTGAGCGAACAGCCCCAGCATTTT CASSQVSEQPQHF
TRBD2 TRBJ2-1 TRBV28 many TGTGCCAGCAGCCTCGGGAGGCGGAGGACTAGCTCCTACAATGAGCAGTTCTTC CASSLGRRRTSSYNEQFF
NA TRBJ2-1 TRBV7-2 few TGTGCCAGCAGCTTTCCCCGGAGTGAGCAGTTCTTC CASSFPRSEQFF
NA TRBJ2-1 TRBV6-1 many TGTGCCAGCAGTACCGCCAATGAGCAGTTCTTC CASSTANEQFF
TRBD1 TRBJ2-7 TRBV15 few TGTGCCACCAGCAGAGAAAGGGGACAGCAACCCTACGAGCAGTACTTC CATSRERGQQPYEQYF
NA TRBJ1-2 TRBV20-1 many TGCAGTGCTAGACTTGTCTCTGGCTACACCTTC CSARLVSGYTF
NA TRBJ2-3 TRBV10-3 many TGTGCCATCAGCCCCCAGGGAGCGGTCGCAGATACGCAGTATTTT CAISPQGAVADTQYF
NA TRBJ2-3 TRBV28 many TGTGCCATCACAAGGGGGGACTCTCTCACAGATACGCAGTATTTT CAITRGDSLTDTQYF
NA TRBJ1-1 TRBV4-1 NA TGCGCCAGCAGCCAATTACTGGGACAGAACACTGAAGCTTTCTTT CASSQLLGQNTEAFF
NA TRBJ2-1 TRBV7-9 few TGTGCCAGCAGCGCCGTAGCGAAGCCCAATGAGCAGTTCTTC CASSAVAKPNEQFF
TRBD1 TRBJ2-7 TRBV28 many TGTGCCAGCAGTTCCGACAGGGGAGGACTGGGGTGGGAGCAGTACTTC CASSSDRGGLGWEQYF
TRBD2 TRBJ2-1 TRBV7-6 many TGTGCCAGCAGCCGAGGACTAGCGGGAGGACGGATTCCCTCCTACAATGAGCAGTTCTTC CASSRGLAGGRIPSYNEQFF
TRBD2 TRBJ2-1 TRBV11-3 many TGTGCCAGCAGCCTGAGACTAGCGGGAGGCAGGAGTGAGCAGTTCTTC CASSLRLAGGRSEQFF
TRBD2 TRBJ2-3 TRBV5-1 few TGCGCCAGCAGCTTGGGGCGGGAGCTTTTGGATACGCAGTATTTT CASSLGRELLDTQYF
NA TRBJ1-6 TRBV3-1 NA TGTGCCAGCAGCCAAGATGCCGGGGTTGGATCACCCCTCCACTTT CASSQDAGVGSPLHF
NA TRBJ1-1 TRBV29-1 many TGCAGCGCCAAGGACAGACAGAACACTGAAGCTTTCTTT CSAKDRQNTEAFF